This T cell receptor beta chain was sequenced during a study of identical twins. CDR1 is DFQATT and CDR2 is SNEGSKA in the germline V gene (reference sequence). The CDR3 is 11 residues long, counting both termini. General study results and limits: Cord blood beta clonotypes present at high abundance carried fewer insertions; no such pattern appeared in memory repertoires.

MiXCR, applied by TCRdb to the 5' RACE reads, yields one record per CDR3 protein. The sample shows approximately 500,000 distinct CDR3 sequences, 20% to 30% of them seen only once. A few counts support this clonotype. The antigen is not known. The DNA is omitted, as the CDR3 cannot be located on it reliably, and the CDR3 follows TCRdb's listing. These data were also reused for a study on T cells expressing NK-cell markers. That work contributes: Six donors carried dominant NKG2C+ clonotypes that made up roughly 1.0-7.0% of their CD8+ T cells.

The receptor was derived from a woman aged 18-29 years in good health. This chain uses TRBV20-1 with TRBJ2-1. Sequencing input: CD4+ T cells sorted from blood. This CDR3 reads CSSSGYNEQFF.